Sequencing of this T cell receptor (beta chain) was carried out in a study of OX40 agonist ivuxolimab in advanced cancers. Regarding the study in general: Ivuxolimab, which targeted the costimulatory receptor OX40 (CD134), was an agonistic, fully human IgG2 monoclonal antibody. Intravenous ivuxolimab was administered to patients every 2 weeks at six dose levels: 0.01, 0.1, 0.3, 1.5, 3 and 10 mg/kg. Of the approximately 54 dose-escalation patients, hepatocellular carcinoma was present in about 20, melanoma in around 15, renal cell carcinoma in 9 and head and neck cancer in 9. A male proportion of 82.7% and a mean age of around 60 years, ranging from 23 to 79, were recorded for the dose-escalation cohort. Prior anti-PD-1, anti-PD-L1 or anti-CTLA-4 therapy was permitted, and 30% to 45% of dose-escalation patients had received checkpoint inhibitors. Partial responses occurred in three dose-escalation patients: two with cutaneous melanoma and one with hepatocellular carcinoma. Peripheral TCRbeta sequencing aimed to test whether ivuxolimab altered TCR sequence diversity and caused clonal T-cell expansion. The monotherapy dose-escalation portion (N of about 50 patients) of the phase I ivuxolimab trial is reported in the paper. Results the study describes overall, beyond this receptor: Low levels of normalized T-cell clonal expansion were also shown by some nonresponding patients. After ivuxolimab, more expanded clones were found on average in CD8+ T cells than in CD4+ T cells. In the 0.1-3.0 mg/kg groups, partial responders had among the lowest normalized peripheral clonal expansion, particularly in CD8+ T cells. At doses of 0.1 to 3.0 mg/kg, clonal expansion of both CD4+ and CD8+ T cells in blood was seen between baseline and week 6. Which antigens the clonally expanded peripheral T cells were specific for was not determined.

Turning to this clone: It lacks a known antigen. Base qualities are not recorded, but no much larger clone differs from it by a single base.

Patients with a history of autoimmune disease or receiving systemic immunosuppression were excluded from the trial. Peripheral blood for TCR sequencing was collected from all dose cohorts at baseline, on cycle 4 day 1, and on cycle 7 day 1. The samples were taken from a phase I, first-in-human, multicenter, open-label dose-escalation trial of ivuxolimab. Adults with locally advanced or metastatic melanoma, renal cell, hepatocellular, or head and neck squamous cell carcinoma were enrolled in the trial. Before TCR sequencing, CD4+ T cells and CD8+ T cells from peripheral blood were sorted into separate populations. From the cysteine through the phenylalanine, the CDR3 covers 19 amino acids. The entry retains the CDR3 DNA only, 57 bases that are in frame from base 1. Trimming removed 5 bases from V and 1 base from J; the gene matches leave 15 bases unexplained. Taken from the germline V gene (reference sequence), the CDR1 and CDR2 loops are LNHDA and SQIVND.

For sequencing of the TCRbeta CDR3 region, genomic DNA was extracted from the sorted cells. TCRbeta CDR3 regions were sequenced using the immunoSEQ Assay. TCRdb mirrors the immuneACCESS table, restricted to in-frame sequences. Some clones are absent from its copies; in checked studies, under half trace to an unresolved V gene, and the reason for the others is unknown. Across this sample there are tens of thousands of clones, with about nine tenths seen only once. In total, the top ten clones hold more than 1% of the sample. Source: CD4+ or CD8+ T cells sorted from blood, taken in a trial of the OX40 agonist ivuxolimab. The sequence was collected from an adult with an advanced solid tumor such as melanoma, head and neck, liver or kidney cancer. The chain links TRBV19 with TRBJ1-5; TRBD1 lines up with 9 middle nucleotides. The CDR3 sequence is CASSSWTGDKFGSNQPQHF. At the DNA level, the sequence is TGTGCCAGTAGTTCCTGGACAGGGGACAAGTTTGGGAGCAATCAGCCCCAGCATTTT.